These 5 T cell receptor beta chains were sequenced from one sample in a study of tumor-infiltrating lymphocytes in localized non-small cell lung cancer. Clones were sequenced by immunoSEQ multiplex PCR, and TCRdb holds only the in-frame ones, with some missing. The sample has more than 9,000 clones, around 60% seen once; the top ten hold 7% to 10%. Source material: lung tumor tissue. Receptors were obtained from a human donor with non-small cell lung cancer.

This clone was found a few times. This chain links TRBV6-6 with TRBJ2-2; D is uncertain. The CDR3 is 15 amino acids. The V end lost 6 bases, the J end lost 5 bases, and 16 bases lay between the germline ends. Germline loops: CDR1 MNHNY, CDR2 SVGAGI (reference sequence). CDR3 coding DNA: TGTGCCAGCAGCCCCAACCCGTATTCAACCGGGGAGCTGTTTTTT. Translated: CASSPNPYSTGELFF.

The gene calls are TRBV11-2 and TRBJ2-1; 8 nucleotides line up with TRBD1. The junction had 7 bases not matched to a gene; V was cut back by 5 bases and J by 10 bases. The CDR3 has 13 residues. CDR1 and CDR2 from the germline V gene are SGHAT and FQNNGV. CDR3 region: CASSKDREGEQFF. CDR3 nucleotide sequence: TGTGCCAGCAGCAAGGACAGGGAAGGCGAGCAGTTCTTC.

The J gene is TRBJ1-2, the V gene TRBV7-9, with TRBD1 matching 7 bases. Germline V gene lookup returns CDR1 SEHNR and CDR2 FQNEAQ (reference sequence). The CDR3 extends over 14 amino acids. V trimming: 5 bases; J trimming: 2 bases; junction bases outside the gene matches: 5. CDR3 sequence reads: CASSTTTGNYGYTF. The CDR3 region has the DNA TGTGCCAGCAGCACGACGACAGGGAACTATGGCTACACCTTC.

This clone was seen a handful of times. V gene TRBV18 combines with J gene TRBJ1-1, with D tentatively TRBD1 (6 bases). Per germline, CDR1 KGHSH and CDR2 LQKENI. V was cut by 7 bases and J by 3 bases, with 18 bases left in between. The CDR3 is 15 amino acids. The CDR3 DNA follows: TGTGCCAGCTACCAGTTAGGGGGGTTATACACTGAAGCTTTCTTT. It specifies CASYQLGGLYTEAFF.

The J gene is TRBJ1-2, the V gene TRBV4-3, with D maybe TRBD1 (5 bases). Per germline, CDR1 LGHNA and CDR2 YSLEER. V was cut by 1 base and J by 4 bases, with 10 bases left in between. The CDR3 covers 14 residues. CDR3 loop: CASSQGQLGYGYTF. The CDR3 DNA sequence: TGCGCCAGCAGCCAAGGACAGCTGGGCTATGGCTACACCTTC.